This T cell receptor (beta chain) was obtained from a study of OX40 agonist ivuxolimab in advanced cancers. Sequenced by immunoSEQ multiplex PCR; TCRdb stores in-frame clones only, minus some. The sample consists of more than 2,000 clones, over 65% of them appearing once. The CDR3 loop spans 14 amino acids. V lost 8 bases, J lost 7 bases, and 17 bases lay in between. Germline CDR1 reads MNHEY; CDR2 reads SMNVEV (reference sequence). The chain recombines TRBV27 with TRBJ2-2; D remains ambiguous. This receptor was obtained from an adult with an advanced solid tumor such as melanoma, head and neck, liver or kidney cancer. The sequences come from CD4+ or CD8+ T cells sorted from blood, collected in a trial of the OX40 agonist ivuxolimab. DNA for the CDR3: TGTGCCAGCTGCCCGCTGGAGATTCGCGGGGAGCTGTTTTTT. The encoded protein is CASCPLEIRGELFF.